What follows are 10 T cell receptor beta chains derived from one specimen sequenced in a study of response to subunit inactivated influenza vaccine. TCRdb re-analysed the RT-PCR reads in MiXCR, keeping a single row per CDR3 protein. The data contain about 540,000 distinct CDR3 sequences, around a quarter of them singletons. This sample also belongs to another study, concerning T cells expressing NK-cell markers. That work contributes: Libraries used 5'RACE template switching adding universal primer site and UMIs.

Sequencing used CD4+ T cells sorted from PBMCs, obtained 11 to 12 days after vaccination. The receptors stem from a man between 45 and 60 years old who received an inactivated influenza vaccine.

V gene TRBV7-2 combines with J gene TRBJ2-3; the D gene is possibly TRBD1 (5 bases). This CDR3 has 14 residues. Between the trimmed V and J ends, which lost 6 bases and 4 bases, there was a span of 14 bases. Germline CDR1 and CDR2: SGHTA and FQGNSA. This chain's CDR3 is CASSSGIRADTQYF. The CDR3 region has the DNA TGTGCCAGCAGTTCAGGGATCCGGGCAGATACGCAGTATTTT.

This clonotype was seen more than once but under ten times. CDR3 nucleotide sequence: TGTGCCAGCAGCTTAGGAGGGTTCGCAGTCAAAAACATTCAGTACTTC. This encodes CASSLGGFAVKNIQYF. The V gene is TRBV11-2, the J gene TRBJ2-4; D is perhaps TRBD2 (5 bases). V was pared by 1 base and J by 3 bases, with 13 bases between. The CDR3 loop spans 16 amino acids. The V gene's germline CDR1 is SGHAT and CDR2 FQNNGV.

A few counts support this clonotype. The chain links TRBV6-2 or TRBV6-3 to TRBJ1-5, with D possibly matching TRBD1 (6 bases). The germline V gene has CDR1 MNHEY and CDR2 SVGEGT. This CDR3 has 14 amino acids. Trimming took 4 bases from V and 7 from J, leaving 14 bases between them. The CDR3 region is CASSLLGAEQPQHF. In nucleotides, the CDR3 is TGTGCCAGCAGTTTGTTGGGGGCTGAGCAGCCCCAGCATTTT.

This clonotype came up a few times. The chain has TRBV10-3 and TRBJ2-3; D unclear. V lost 6 bases and J lost 5, with 15 bases in between. CDR1 ENHRY and CDR2 SYGVKD come from the germline V gene. The CDR3 contains 14 residues. CDR3: CAISGLQSGDTQYF. The CDR3, as DNA: TGTGCCATCAGCGGGCTTCAATCGGGAGATACGCAGTATTTT.

This clonotype was observed a few times. The CDR3, as DNA: TGTGCCAGCACCCCAGATCTTACCGGGGAGCTGTTTTTT. Translation gives CASTPDLTGELFF. The rearrangement uses TRBV7-9 and TRBJ2-2; unclear D gene. Germline V gives CDR1 SEHNR, CDR2 FQNEAQ (reference sequence). Trimming took 7 bases from V and 5 from J, leaving 11 bases between them. The CDR3 is 13 residues long.

The chain uses TRBV20-1 and TRBJ2-2; 10 nucleotides match TRBD2. The CDR3 has 16 residues. V lost 5 bases, J lost 6 bases, and 12 bases stayed unmatched. Germline values: CDR1 DFQATT, CDR2 SNEGSKA (reference sequence). This CDR3 is CSAWTSGPRAAGELFF. CDR3 nucleotide sequence: TGCAGTGCTTGGACTAGCGGCCCAAGGGCGGCCGGGGAGCTGTTTTTT.

This rearrangement joins TRBV7-9 to TRBJ2-1; D is undetermined. The CDR3 is 14 residues long. Germline-derived CDR1 and CDR2 are SEHNR and FQNEAQ (reference sequence). V lost 0 bases and J lost 10, with 13 bases in between. CDR3 sequence reads: CASSLAFRATEQFF. The CDR3 DNA sequence: TGTGCCAGCAGCTTAGCGTTTAGAGCCACGGAGCAGTTCTTC.

The chain has TRBV5-1 and TRBJ2-1, with 9 bases matching TRBD2. Germline loops: CDR1 SGHRS, CDR2 YFSETQ. J was trimmed by 0 bases and V by 1 base; bases with no gene match: 2. The CDR3 is 16 residues long. This CDR3 is CASSLWRGGSYNEQFF. CDR3 bases: TGCGCCAGCAGCTTGTGGCGGGGGGGCTCCTACAATGAGCAGTTCTTC.

This clonotype turned up a few times. The chain carries TRBV12-3 or TRBV12-4 and TRBJ1-2; D is unclear. Trimming left V 3 bases short and J 0 bases short, with 5 bases between. There are 13 residues in the CDR3. CDR3 residues: CASSLMTNYGYTF. The CDR3 DNA sequence: TGTGCCAGCAGTTTGATGACTAACTATGGCTACACCTTC.

The V call is TRBV4-2, the J call TRBJ2-2; TRBD2 might be the D (6 bases). V was clipped by 2 bases and J by 4 bases, with 14 bases between them. Germline CDR1 and CDR2: LGHNA and YNFKEQ. The CDR3 runs to 16 residues. The chain's CDR3 is CASSQSRGTGTGELFF. In DNA, the CDR3 is TGTGCCAGCAGCCAATCCCGGGGGACGGGCACCGGGGAGCTGTTTTTT.